The 8 T cell receptor beta chains in this list originate from one sample, sequenced in a study of post-analysis software for immune sequencing data. Overall study results and limits: Five or six TRBV segments, TRBV5-6, TRBV5-1 and TRBV20-1 among them, were found more frequent in patients than controls.

Researchers reported that TCR beta cDNA libraries carried unique molecular identifiers. MiXCR, run by TCRdb on the PCR reads, gives a single entry per CDR3 protein. The table shows approximately 260,000 distinct CDR3 sequences, with about 38% occurring only once. No antigen has been assigned to these receptors. The sequenced sample consisted of blood. The receptors derive from a girl aged 10-17 years with multiple sclerosis.

A note on this clonotype: This may be a read error, as it is one base from a much larger clone. The chain joins TRBV20-1 to TRBJ2-3, with TRBD2 as a possible D gene (6 bases). Germline lookup yields CDR1 DFQATT and CDR2 SNEGSKA (reference sequence). Between the trimmed V and J ends, which lost 3 bases and 4 bases, there was a span of 14 bases. CDR3 length: 14 amino acids. For the CDR3, the DNA is TGCAGTGCTAGCACCGGGAGCCCCGCAGATACGCAGTATTTT. Amino acid sequence: CSASTGSPADTQYF.

This clonotype has only a few counts. The chain joins TRBV27 to TRBJ2-1, with unresolved D. V was pared by 3 bases and J by 10 bases, with 13 bases between. Germline CDR1 reads MNHEY; CDR2 reads SMNVEV (reference sequence). This CDR3 has 13 residues. The CDR3 protein is CASSFVSLQEQFF. CDR3 coding DNA: TGTGCCAGCAGTTTTGTGAGTCTTCAAGAGCAGTTCTTC.

Concerning this clonotype: A read error may be the cause here, since a much bigger clone is one base away. The final CDR3 position lacks the conserved phenylalanine or tryptophan, pointing to a likely read error. V and J are TRBV6-5 and TRBJ1-4, with D uncertain. Germline lookup yields CDR1 MNHEY and CDR2 SVGAGI. Trimming cost V 5 bases and J 0 bases, with 7 bases left between them. CDR3 length: 14 residues. The CDR3: CASSHTSTNEKLFV. The CDR3 DNA follows: TGTGCCAGCAGTCACACATCAACTAATGAAAAACTGTTTGTT.

The chain uses TRBV7-6 and TRBJ1-1, with D possibly being TRBD1 (5 bases). Trimming left V 4 bases short and J 1 base short, with 16 bases between. The CDR3 spans 16 residues. CDR1 is SGHVS, CDR2 FNYEAQ, per germline. CDR3 amino acids: CASSSVTARGNTEAFF. CDR3 in DNA: TGTGCCAGCAGCTCAGTGACAGCGAGGGGGAACACTGAAGCTTTCTTT.

The sample holds one count of this clonotype. The chain carries TRBV5-1 and TRBJ1-2; D is undetermined. Between the trimmed V and J ends, which lost 2 bases and 4 bases, there was a span of 12 bases. Germline V lookup: CDR1 SGHRS, CDR2 YFSETQ. The CDR3 runs to 14 residues. CDR3 amino acids: CASSLEGDRYGYTF. As DNA, the CDR3 is TGCGCCAGCAGCTTAGAGGGAGACCGCTATGGCTACACCTTC.

This clonotype was counted at least ten times. V and J are TRBV27 and TRBJ1-4; D not resolved. The CDR3 totals 15 residues. Trimming cost V 8 bases and J 10 bases, with 23 bases left between them. Germline lookup yields CDR1 MNHEY and CDR2 SMNVEV (reference sequence). The CDR3 loop reads CASGSSGFPPAKLFF. CDR3 nucleotide sequence: TGTGCCAGCGGCAGTTCCGGCTTCCCACCTGCAAAACTGTTTTTT.

This clonotype has a single count. A single base separates this from a much larger clone, so it may be a read error. J is TRBJ2-5 and V is TRBV5-1; D not certain. V shed 0 bases and J shed 11 bases, with 23 bases lying between them. The CDR3 runs to 16 residues. Germline V lookup: CDR1 SGHRS, CDR2 YFSETQ. CDR3 amino acids: CASSLAVALSYNEQYF. CDR3 coding DNA: TGCGCCAGCAGCTTGGCCGTAGCCCTGAGTTACAATGAGCAGTACTTC.

V is TRBV12-3 or TRBV12-4 and J is TRBJ2-1; D is possibly TRBD2 (5 bases). The CDR3 has 17 amino acids. Deletions cut 4 bases from V and 3 bases from J, with 19 bases between. The CDR3 protein is CASSSISRAGNYNEQFF. The CDR3 DNA sequence: TGTGCCAGCAGTTCGATAAGTAGGGCGGGTAACTACAATGAGCAGTTCTTC.